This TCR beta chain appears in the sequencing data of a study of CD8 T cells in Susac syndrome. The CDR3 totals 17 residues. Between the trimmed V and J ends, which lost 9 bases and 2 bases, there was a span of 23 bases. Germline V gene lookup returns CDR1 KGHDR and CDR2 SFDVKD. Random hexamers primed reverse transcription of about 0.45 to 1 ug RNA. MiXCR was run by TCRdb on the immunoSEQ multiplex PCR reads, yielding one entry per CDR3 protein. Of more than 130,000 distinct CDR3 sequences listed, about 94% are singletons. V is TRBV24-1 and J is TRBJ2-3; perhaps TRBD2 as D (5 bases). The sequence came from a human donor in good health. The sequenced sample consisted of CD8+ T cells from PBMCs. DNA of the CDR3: TGTGCCACCCGTGGGAGACCCACTGCCGCATACACAGATACGCAGTATTTT. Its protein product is CATRGRPTAAYTDTQYF.